This TCR beta chain appears in the sequencing data of a study of TIL therapy for anti-PD-1-resistant metastatic lung cancer (dated by TCRdb to the early 2020s). General notes on the study: Before any PD-1/PD-L1 blockade was given, tumors were harvested, nivolumab was then administered, and patients who progressed went on to receive lymphodepletion, an infusion of expanded TIL, and IL-2. Most of the cohort had lung adenocarcinoma, including a handful of EGFR-mutant tumors and two ALK-rearranged tumors, and half of the patients were either current or former smokers. Among the enrolled patients, the median age was 54 years (range about 35-85), and the median tumor PD-L1 proportion score was about 6%. A median non-synonymous tumor mutation burden of under 1.9 mutations per megabase was determined across the cohort by whole-exome sequencing. Clonotypes were tracked across tumor, expanded TIL product and serial blood samples by T cell receptor beta sequencing of tumor and peripheral blood. The investigation overall reported the following: The baseline peripheral repertoire was partially replaced by infused TIL clonotypes, which then decayed over months, and no apparent association between persistence and response was found. The cohort was highly selected, including more treatment-naive, never-smoker and oncogene-addicted patients than is typical, which limits generalizability. The study protocol defined all tumor marker inferences as exploratory.

From its cysteine to its phenylalanine, the CDR3 spans 16 amino acids. The entry retains the CDR3 DNA only, 48 bases that are in frame from base 1. At the junction V is shortened by 7 bases and J by 8 bases; bases outside the gene matches: 17. The germline V gene provides CDR1 MNHEY and CDR2 SVGEGT. Notes on this clone: It lacks a known antigen. Per-nucleotide qualities are absent, and no much larger clonotype sits a single base away.

This sample's time point label indicates: pre-treatment sample, taken before nivolumab and TIL therapy. A phase I trial run at two centers enrolled adults with stage 4 NSCLC between 2017 and early 2020. Samples were obtained from a single-arm, open-label phase I trial in which tumor-infiltrating lymphocyte therapy with nivolumab was evaluated in advanced non-small cell lung cancer. Blood mononuclear cells from EDTA tubes were isolated by Ficoll gradient, snap-frozen as pellets, and DNA was extracted with a Qiagen mini-prep kit. TCR beta CDR3 regions were amplified from genomic DNA by bias-controlled multiplex PCR with the immunoSEQ v3 hsTCRB kit. An Illumina NextSeq 500 was used to sequence the TCR libraries, reaching 2 million or so read pairs at survey level or roughly 4.5-6.5 million at deep level. As for how the authors treated the data: The immunoSEQ Analyzer software assigned V, D and J genes, filtered out non-productive sequences, and reported clonality. Repertoires of infused TIL and blood were compared using productive Simpson clonality and the Morisita overlap index of productive TRB rearrangements. For each clone in blood, the absolute clonotype count was estimated by multiplying the lymphocyte count by the CD3+ fraction and by the clone's productive frequency. The table was pulled from immuneACCESS by TCRdb, which kept in-frame rearrangements only. Such tables lose some clones; where checked, under half of the loss comes from unresolved V genes, and the rest has no known cause. The V and J calls and clone size are taken from that table; D and trimming were inferred from the DNA. The sample yields 50,000 to 65,000 clones; more than 80% were counted once. The biggest ten clones account for approximately 3% of the sample.

The sequence is built from TRBV6-2 or TRBV6-3 and TRBJ2-3; 8 nucleotides in the junction match TRBD2. The TCR originated in a person aged 25-79 years with non-small cell lung cancer. Sequenced material: blood, taken at baseline. The CDR3 loop reads CASTPGGAGLVITQYF. The nucleotides read TGTGCCAGCACCCCCGGGGGAGCGGGACTAGTTATTACGCAGTATTTT.